This record concerns one T cell receptor beta chain sequence. The CDR3 loop spans 18 amino acids. The V and J ends lost 2 bases and 1 base respectively, with 18 bases between them. Germline V gives CDR1 MNHEY, CDR2 SMNVEV (reference sequence). Unique molecular identifiers were incorporated into the prepared TCRbeta library. TCRdb ran MiXCR on the PCR reads and lists one entry per CDR3 protein. Among some 590,000 distinct CDR3 sequences listed, about 10% were seen once. The data stem from a study of T-cell reconstitution after alpha-beta-depleted transplantation in children. The specimen was PBMCs from the stem cell graft donor, collected from the stem cell graft. The chain has TRBV27 and TRBJ2-4, with D possibly being TRBD2 (5 bases). This sequence was found in a human donor who donated a stem cell graft to a child with acute myeloid leukemia. The CDR3 is CASSLKLGTTGAKNIQYF. The DNA of the CDR3 is TGTGCCAGCAGTTTAAAATTAGGAACAACGGGGGCCAAAAACATTCAGTACTTC.